This T cell receptor (beta chain) stems from a study of T cell repertoires in cytomegalovirus infection. Study in general: HLA-B-restricted CMV epitopes that are well studied, plus recently identified HLA-C-restricted ones, were used by the study.

This clonotype was counted only a few times. What it binds is not known. TCRdb reanalysed the reads using MiXCR and keeps one entry per CDR3 protein. The sample includes around 900,000 distinct CDR3 sequences, roughly 31% of them seen just once. There are 14 residues in the CDR3. Germline values: CDR1 MDHEN, CDR2 SYDVKM. V was shortened by 9 bases and J by 3 bases, with 17 bases between the two germline ends. This chain uses TRBV28 with TRBJ2-5; D is unclear. This receptor was identified in a human donor in good health (CMV status not recorded). Some clones in this sample may be carry-over from other donors' samples. The sample in question was cultured CD8+ T cells from PBMCs, obtained from culture after CMV antigen stimulation. CDR3 in amino acids: CASDPRQEKETQYF. In DNA form, the CDR3 reads TGTGCCAGTGACCCGAGGCAGGAAAAAGAGACCCAGTACTTC. Together with reference TRBV28 and TRBJ2-5, the CDR3 gives the full variable domain: DVKVTQSSRYLVKRTGEKVFLECVQDMDHENMFWYRQDPGLGLRLIYFSYDVKMKEKGDIPEGYSVSREKKERFSLILESASTNQTSMYLCASDPRQEKETQYFGPGTRLLVL.